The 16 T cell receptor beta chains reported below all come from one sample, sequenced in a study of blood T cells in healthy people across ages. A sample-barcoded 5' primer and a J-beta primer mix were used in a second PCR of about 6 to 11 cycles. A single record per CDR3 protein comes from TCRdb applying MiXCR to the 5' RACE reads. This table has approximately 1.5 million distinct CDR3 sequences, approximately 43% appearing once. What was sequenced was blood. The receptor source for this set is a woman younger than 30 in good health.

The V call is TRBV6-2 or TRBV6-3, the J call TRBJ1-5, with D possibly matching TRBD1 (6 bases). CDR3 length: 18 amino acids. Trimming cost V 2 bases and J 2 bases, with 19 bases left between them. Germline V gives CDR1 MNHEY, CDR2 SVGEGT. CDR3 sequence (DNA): TGTGCCAGCAGTTACCTTCGGACAGCCGTTCGACGCAATCAGCCCCAGCATTTT. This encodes CASSYLRTAVRRNQPQHF.

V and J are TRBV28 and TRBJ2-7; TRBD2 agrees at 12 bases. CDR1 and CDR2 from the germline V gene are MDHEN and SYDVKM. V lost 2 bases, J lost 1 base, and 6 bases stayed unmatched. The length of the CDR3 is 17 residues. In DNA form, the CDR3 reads TGTGCCAGCAGTTTACTGACTAGCGGGAGCAGGTCCTACGAGCAGTACTTC. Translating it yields CASSLLTSGSRSYEQYF.

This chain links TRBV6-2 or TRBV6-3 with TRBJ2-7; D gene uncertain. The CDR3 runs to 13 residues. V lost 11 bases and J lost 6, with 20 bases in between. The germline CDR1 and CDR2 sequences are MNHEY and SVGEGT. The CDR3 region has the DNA TGTGCCCTCGGTATAGGAGATCATTTCGAGCAGTACTTC. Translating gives CALGIGDHFEQYF.

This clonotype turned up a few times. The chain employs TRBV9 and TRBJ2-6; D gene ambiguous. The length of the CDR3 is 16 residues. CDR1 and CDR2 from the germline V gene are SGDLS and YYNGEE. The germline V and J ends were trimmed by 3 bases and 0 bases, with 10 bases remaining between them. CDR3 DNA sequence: TGTGCCAGCAGCGCCCATCGCAGCTCTGGGGCCAACGTCCTGACTTTC. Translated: CASSAHRSSGANVLTF.

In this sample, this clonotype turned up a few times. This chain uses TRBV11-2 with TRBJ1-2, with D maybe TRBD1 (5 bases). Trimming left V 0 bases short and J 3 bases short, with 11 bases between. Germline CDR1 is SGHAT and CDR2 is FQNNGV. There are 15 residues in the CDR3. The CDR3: CASSLDLGEYYGYTF. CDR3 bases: TGTGCCAGCAGCTTAGATTTGGGGGAGTACTATGGCTACACCTTC.

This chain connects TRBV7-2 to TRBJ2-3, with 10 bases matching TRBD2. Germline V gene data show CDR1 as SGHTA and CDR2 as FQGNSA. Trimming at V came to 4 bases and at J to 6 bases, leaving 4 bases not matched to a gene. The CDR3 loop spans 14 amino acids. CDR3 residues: CASSSSGGGDTQYF. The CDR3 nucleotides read TGTGCCAGCAGCTCTAGCGGGGGAGGGGATACGCAGTATTTT.

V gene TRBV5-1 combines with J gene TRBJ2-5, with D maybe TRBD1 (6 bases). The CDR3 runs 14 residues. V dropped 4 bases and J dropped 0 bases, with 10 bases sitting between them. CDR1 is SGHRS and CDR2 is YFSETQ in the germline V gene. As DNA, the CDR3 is TGCGCCAGCAGCGCAGGGACATACCAAGAGACCCAGTACTTC. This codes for CASSAGTYQETQYF. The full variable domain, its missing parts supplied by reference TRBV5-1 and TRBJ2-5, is KAGVTQTPRYLIKTRGQQVTLSCSPISGHRSVSWYQQTPGQGLQFLFEYFSETQRNKGNFPGRFSGRQFSNSRSEMNVSTLELGDSALYLCASSAGTYQETQYFGPGTRLLVL.

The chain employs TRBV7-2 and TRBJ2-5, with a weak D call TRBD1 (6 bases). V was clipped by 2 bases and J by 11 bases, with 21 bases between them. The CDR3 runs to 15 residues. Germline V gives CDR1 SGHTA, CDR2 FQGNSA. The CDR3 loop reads CASSLNQVHRDEQYF. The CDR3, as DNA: TGTGCCAGCAGCTTAAACCAGGTTCACAGGGATGAGCAGTACTTC.

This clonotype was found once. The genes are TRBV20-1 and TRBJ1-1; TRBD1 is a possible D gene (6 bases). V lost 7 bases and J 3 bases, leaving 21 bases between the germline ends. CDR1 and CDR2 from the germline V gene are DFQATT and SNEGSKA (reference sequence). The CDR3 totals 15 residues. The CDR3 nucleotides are TGCAGTGTTAGCCCTGGGGGGGGCCAATACACTGAAGCTTTCTTT. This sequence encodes CSVSPGGGQYTEAFF.

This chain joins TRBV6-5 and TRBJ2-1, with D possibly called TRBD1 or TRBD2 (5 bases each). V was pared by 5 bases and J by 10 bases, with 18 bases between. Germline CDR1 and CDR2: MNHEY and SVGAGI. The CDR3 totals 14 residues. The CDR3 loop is CASSRTRGRGEQFF. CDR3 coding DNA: TGTGCCAGCAGTCGGACGAGAGGCCGGGGCGAGCAGTTCTTC.

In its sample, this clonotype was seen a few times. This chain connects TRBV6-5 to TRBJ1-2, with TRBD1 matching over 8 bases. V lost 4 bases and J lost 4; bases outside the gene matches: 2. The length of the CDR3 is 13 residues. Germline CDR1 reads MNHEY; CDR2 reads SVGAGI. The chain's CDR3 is CASSWTGFYGYTF. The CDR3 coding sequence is TGTGCCAGCAGTTGGACAGGGTTCTATGGCTACACCTTC.

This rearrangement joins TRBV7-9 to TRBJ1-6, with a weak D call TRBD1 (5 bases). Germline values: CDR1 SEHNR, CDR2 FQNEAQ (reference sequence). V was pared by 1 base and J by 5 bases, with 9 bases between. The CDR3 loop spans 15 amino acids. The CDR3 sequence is CASSLGPGNNSPLHF. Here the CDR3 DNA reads TGTGCCAGCAGCTTAGGTCCAGGGAATAATTCACCCCTCCACTTT.

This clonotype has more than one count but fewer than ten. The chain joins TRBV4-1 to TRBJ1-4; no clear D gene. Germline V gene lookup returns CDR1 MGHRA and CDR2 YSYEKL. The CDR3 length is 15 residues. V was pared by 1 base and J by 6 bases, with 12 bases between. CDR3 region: CASSQAGMGYEKLFF. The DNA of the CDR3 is TGCGCCAGCAGCCAAGCGGGGATGGGATATGAAAAACTGTTTTTT.

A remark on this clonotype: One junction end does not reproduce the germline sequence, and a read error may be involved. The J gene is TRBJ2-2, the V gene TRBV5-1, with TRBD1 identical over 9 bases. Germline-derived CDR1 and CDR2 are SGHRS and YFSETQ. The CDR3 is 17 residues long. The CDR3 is CAGRLQGALIETGELFF. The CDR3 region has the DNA TGCGCCGGCAGATTACAGGGGGCGCTGATTGAAACCGGGGAGCTGTTTTTT.

The CDR3: CSARDRGGIGSNEQYF. The CDR3 DNA reads TGCAGTGCTAGAGATCGCGGCGGGATAGGGTCTAATGAGCAGTACTTC. This chain uses TRBV20-1 with TRBJ2-5, with TRBD2 as a possible D gene (6 bases). The CDR3 totals 16 residues. Trimming removed 0 bases from V and 11 bases from J, with 25 bases in between. Germline V gene lookup returns CDR1 DFQATT and CDR2 SNEGSKA (reference sequence).

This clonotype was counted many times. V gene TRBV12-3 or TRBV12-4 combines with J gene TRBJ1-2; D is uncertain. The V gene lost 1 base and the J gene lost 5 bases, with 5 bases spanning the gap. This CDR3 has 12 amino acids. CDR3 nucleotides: TGTGCCAGCAGTTTAGATCAGTATGGCTACACCTTC. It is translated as CASSLDQYGYTF.